This TCR beta chain was observed in a study of T cell repertoires in cytomegalovirus infection. Study at large: The authors used CMV epitopes that were HLA-C-restricted (recently identified) and HLA-B-restricted (well studied). In public TCR beta signatures, there were indications of both CMV infection and matching HLA type.

TCRdb ran MiXCR on the reads and lists one entry per CDR3 protein. The sample yields some 590,000 distinct CDR3 sequences, around 40% seen once. The CDR3 is made up of 14 amino acids. CDR1 SGHAT and CDR2 FQNNGV come from the germline V gene. The V gene lost 2 bases and the J gene lost 4 bases, with 6 bases spanning the gap. A few counts support this clonotype. Its target is unknown. This sequence was found in a human donor in good health (CMV status not recorded). Some clones in this sample may be carry-over from other donors' samples. The chain links TRBV11-2 to TRBJ1-6, with D unresolved. The sample was cultured PBMCs, taken from culture after CMV antigen stimulation. The CDR3 sequence: CASSLSAYNSPLHF. The DNA of the CDR3 is TGTGCCAGCAGCTTATCTGCTTATAATTCACCCCTCCACTTT.